These 13 T cell receptor beta chains share one sample of origin, sequenced in a study of blood T cell repertoires in COVID-19. TCRdb's copy holds only in-frame clones and misses some; the assay was immunoSEQ multiplex PCR. The sample shows roughly 230,000 clones, around 80% of them seen only once. The sample comprised peripheral blood. The receptors were sampled from a man aged 35 to 55 with acute or convalescent COVID-19.

This clone was observed once. The V and J genes are TRBV4-2 and TRBJ1-1, with D possibly being TRBD1 (5 bases). Between the trimmed V and J ends, which lost 4 bases and 4 bases, there was a span of 16 bases. Per the germline V gene, CDR1 is LGHNA and CDR2 is YNFKEQ. The CDR3 has 15 residues. This chain's CDR3 is CASSRSGWYSTEAFF. CDR3 nucleotide sequence: TGTGCCAGCAGCCGATCAGGGTGGTACAGCACTGAAGCTTTCTTT.

The chain recombines TRBV3-1 (or the pseudogene TRBV3-2) with TRBJ2-7, with 7 bases aligning to TRBD1. V trimming: 8 bases; J trimming: 6 bases; junction bases outside the gene matches: 10. The CDR3 sequence is 13 residues long. The V gene's germline CDR1 is LGHDT and CDR2 YNNKEL (reference sequence). Written as DNA, the CDR3 is TGTGCCAGCCGACGACAGGGTAGGTCCGAGCAGTACTTC. Residues: CASRRQGRSEQYF.

The genes are TRBV19 and TRBJ1-1, with 7 bases fitting TRBD1. Trimming removed 3 bases from V and 7 bases from J; junction bases left unmatched: 5. Germline V gene lookup returns CDR1 LNHDA and CDR2 SQIVND (reference sequence). CDR3 size: 13 residues. CDR3 sequence (DNA): TGTGCCAGTAGTATCACAGGGGACATTGAAGCTTTCTTT. It encodes CASSITGDIEAFF.

This chain joins TRBV19 and TRBJ1-2; 10 bases map to TRBD1. This CDR3 contains 16 residues. Germline CDR1 LNHDA, CDR2 SQIVND (reference sequence). V gave up 3 bases and J gave up 7 bases; unmatched junction bases: 11. CDR3 in amino acids: CASSIYSLGQGFGYTF. The DNA of the CDR3 is TGTGCCAGTAGTATCTACAGCTTGGGACAGGGGTTTGGCTACACCTTC. Drawing the rest from reference TRBV19 and TRBJ1-2, the complete variable domain is DGGITQSPKYLFRKEGQNVTLSCEQNLNHDAMYWYRQDPGQGLRLIYYSQIVNDFQKGDIAEGYSVSREKKESFPLTVTSAQKNPTAFYLCASSIYSLGQGFGYTFGSGTRLTVV.

This clone has just one count. The chain has TRBV5-1 and TRBJ1-1; a weak D match, TRBD1 (6 bases). Germline V CDR1 and CDR2: SGHRS, YFSETQ. There are 14 residues in the CDR3. With 3 bases removed from V and 3 bases from J, the gap between germline ends came to 12 bases. CDR3 amino acids: CASSSDRRDTEAFF. DNA of the CDR3: TGCGCCAGCAGCTCCGACAGGAGAGACACTGAAGCTTTCTTT.

The chain has TRBV2 and TRBJ2-7; 7 bases are a match to TRBD1. The V gene end was trimmed by 7 bases and the J gene end by 3 bases; junction bases not matched to a gene: 3. CDR3 length equals 12 residues. The germline CDR1 and CDR2 sequences are SNHLY and FYNNEI. In nucleotides, the CDR3 is TGTGCCAGCAAAGGGGACAGCTACGAGCAGTACTTC. Its protein is CASKGDSYEQYF.

This clone was counted once. This chain connects TRBV6-7 to TRBJ2-3, with TRBD2 matching over 8 bases. TRBV6-7 is labeled an ORF, and its function is uncertain. CDR3 length: 18 residues. V lost 0 bases, J lost 0 bases, and 8 bases stayed unmatched. The DNA of the CDR3 is TGTGCCAGCAGTTACTCCGGGACTAGGGGGACTAGCACAGATACGCAGTATTTT. Its protein product is CASSYSGTRGTSTDTQYF.

A few counts support this clone. The CDR3 DNA reads as TGTGCCAGCAGTCCCGTAAACCTAAGCGGGAGGGCCGGTCTGTTCTTC. Translated: CASSPVNLSGRAGLFF. The chain has TRBV6-6 and TRBJ2-1, with 10 bases fitting TRBD2. Germline CDR1 is MNHNY and CDR2 is SVGAGI (reference sequence). The CDR3 runs 16 residues. J lost 15 bases, V lost 5 bases, and 19 bases had no gene match.

The table lists this clone with a few counts. The chain combines TRBV11-1 with TRBJ1-2, with 9 bases fitting TRBD1. Germline CDR1 is SGHAT and CDR2 is FQDESV (reference sequence). The CDR3 is 15 amino acids. Germline trimming cut 4 bases from V and 7 bases from J; bases unmatched to any gene: 10. The CDR3 protein is CASSSSDRGRFGYTF. For the CDR3, the DNA is TGTGCCAGCAGCTCCTCGGACAGGGGCCGGTTTGGCTACACCTTC.

The rearrangement uses TRBV27 and TRBJ2-7, with 13 bases fitting TRBD2. The CDR3 contains 19 residues. The trim removed 3 bases at V and 1 base at J, leaving 12 bases unmatched. Germline values: CDR1 MNHEY, CDR2 SMNVEV (reference sequence). CDR3 sequence reads: CASSFQGTSGKMLSYEQYF. The CDR3 bases are TGTGCCAGCAGTTTCCAGGGGACTAGCGGGAAAATGTTATCCTACGAGCAGTACTTC.

CDR3 in DNA: TGTGCCAGCAGTTACTCGAGGAGCGGGAGGGAATTCTTC. Translating gives CASSYSRSGREFF. The J gene is TRBJ2-1, the V gene TRBV6-5; TRBD2 aligns across 10 bases. CDR3 length equals 13 residues. Germline V gives CDR1 MNHEY, CDR2 SVGAGI. V lost 0 bases and J lost 16; bases outside the gene matches: 6.

This clone was seen only once. This chain connects TRBV5-5 to TRBJ1-6; TRBD1 aligns across 9 bases. With V trimmed by 3 bases and J by 6 bases, 10 bases remained unmatched. This CDR3 comprises 17 residues. The V gene's germline CDR1 is SGHKS and CDR2 YYEKEE (reference sequence). CDR3 in amino acids: CASSSPSKTGGNSPLHF. DNA for the CDR3: TGTGCCAGCAGCTCCCCTTCGAAGACAGGGGGTAATTCACCCCTCCACTTT.

This clone was found a few times. The chain couples TRBV5-4 to TRBJ2-7; the D gene is possibly TRBD2 (6 bases). V was shortened by 0 bases and J by 4 bases, with 11 bases between the two germline ends. The CDR3 is made up of 14 amino acids. The V gene's germline CDR1 is SGHNT and CDR2 YYREEE (reference sequence). DNA of the CDR3: TGTGCCAGCAGCTTGGGCGGGATCGGATACGAGCAGTACTTC. It is translated as CASSLGGIGYEQYF.